This TCR beta chain was sequenced for a study of blood T cell repertoires in COVID-19. For the study at large: Sites across the United States, Italy and Spain contributed samples from acute and convalescent COVID-19.

This clone is a singleton in its sample. The CDR3 has 14 amino acids. Trimming stripped 3 bases from V and 6 bases from J, with 16 bases between. Germline-derived CDR1 and CDR2 are GTSNPN and SVGIG (reference sequence). In the original processing: By means of reference gene primer amplification, nucleated cell counts were estimated. The table came from immunoSEQ multiplex PCR; TCRdb's copy has only in-frame clones and leaves some out. V, J and clone size are those of that table, while D and trimming were read from the DNA. This sample has more than 100,000 clones, with approximately 90% found just once.

The V and J genes are TRBV30 and TRBJ2-3; D ambiguous. The source material was peripheral blood. This TCR was sampled from a man aged 40-55 years with acute or convalescent COVID-19. In DNA form, the CDR3 reads TGTGCCTGGAGAGCAGCAGCATCCGGGGATACGCAGTATTTT. Its protein is CAWRAAASGDTQYF.